This T cell receptor beta chain stems from a study of CD8 T cells in Susac syndrome. Study-wide findings and caveats: The study acknowledged a relatively small number of individuals in its TCR sequencing and HLA analysis.

With random hexamers, about 0.45 to 1 ug RNA was reverse transcribed. TCRdb ran MiXCR on the immunoSEQ multiplex PCR reads and lists one entry per CDR3 protein. Among approximately 190,000 distinct CDR3 sequences listed, approximately 95% were seen once. Of note for this clonotype: Antigen: not known.

This CDR3 has 14 amino acids. V was clipped by 1 base and J by 0 bases, with 7 bases between them. Germline assignment: CDR1 LNHDA and CDR2 SQIVND (reference sequence). The chain carries TRBV19 and TRBJ2-7; maybe TRBD2 (6 bases). This sequence was found in a human donor with Susac syndrome. The sample taken for sequencing was CD8+ T cells from PBMCs. In nucleotides, the CDR3 is TGTGCCAGTAGTATAGCGGGAGTCTCCTACGAGCAGTACTTC. Translating gives CASSIAGVSYEQYF.